This T cell receptor (beta chain) was observed in a study of blood T cells in healthy people across ages. A second PCR, run for 7 to 11 cycles, used a sample-barcoded 5' primer plus a J-beta primer mix. Via MiXCR, TCRdb re-called the 5' RACE reads, giving one row per CDR3 protein. The table includes hundreds of thousands of distinct CDR3 sequences, approximately 53% detected once. Overall study findings and caveats: Per million T cells, the diversity of TCR beta decreased roughly linearly as age advanced.

V dropped 0 bases and J dropped 4; count of bases not matched to a gene: 4. This CDR3 is 15 amino acids long. Germline CDR1 reads SGHTS; CDR2 reads YDEGEE. Healthy Caucasian individuals from Russia aged about 6 to 100 served as donors. Each sample used at least 6.5 million PBMCs. This clonotype appeared a few times. Its specificity is not known. This chain links TRBV5-8 with TRBJ2-1; 7 nucleotides line up with TRBD2. This TCR was sampled from a man aged 35 to 55 in good health. The specimen sequenced was blood. The DNA for the CDR3 is TGTGCCAGCAGCTTGGGGCGGGGACTATACAATGAGCAGTTCTTC. It encodes CASSLGRGLYNEQFF.